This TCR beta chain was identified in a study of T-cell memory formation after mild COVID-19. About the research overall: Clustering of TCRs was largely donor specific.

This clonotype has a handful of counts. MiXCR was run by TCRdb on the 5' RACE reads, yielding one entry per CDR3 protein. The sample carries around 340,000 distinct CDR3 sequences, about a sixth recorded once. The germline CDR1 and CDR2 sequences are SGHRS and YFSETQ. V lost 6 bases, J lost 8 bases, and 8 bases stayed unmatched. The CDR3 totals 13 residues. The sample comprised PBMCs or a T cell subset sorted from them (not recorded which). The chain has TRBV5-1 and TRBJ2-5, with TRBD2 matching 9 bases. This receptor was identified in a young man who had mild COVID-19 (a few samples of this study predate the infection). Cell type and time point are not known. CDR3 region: CASTVAGAVTQYF. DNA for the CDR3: TGCGCCAGCACCGTAGCGGGGGCCGTAACCCAGTACTTC.